These 32 T cell receptor beta chains were sequenced from one sample in a study of control samples from healthy donors and cancer patients. Clones were read by immunoSEQ multiplex PCR, and TCRdb kept only the in-frame ones, dropping some. This sample has about 120,000 clones, with 88% found just once. The sequenced sample consisted of blood. These receptors came from a woman between 70 and 85 years old in good health.

The chain employs TRBV9 and TRBJ2-7, with no clear D. There are 15 residues in the CDR3. CDR1 and CDR2 from the germline V gene are SGDLS and YYNGEE. Trimming removed 0 bases at V and 6 bases at J, with 16 bases between. The CDR3 DNA sequence: TGTGCCAGCAGCGTAGGGGCCCAGGTGGTAGGCGAGCAGTACTTC. This gives the protein CASSVGAQVVGEQYF.

The V gene is TRBV9, the J gene TRBJ2-2; D might be TRBD1 (7 bases). Looked up from germline, CDR1 is SGDLS and CDR2 is YYNGEE. The V gene lost 4 bases and the J gene lost 4 bases, with 14 bases spanning the gap. The CDR3 has 15 residues. The CDR3 region has the DNA TGTGCCAGCAGCTTAAGGGGGCGGGGCACCGGGGAGCTGTTTTTT. This encodes CASSLRGRGTGELFF.

The chain's CDR3 is CASSLQQGNYGYTF. In nucleotides, the CDR3 is TGTGCCAGCAGCTTACAACAGGGAAACTATGGCTACACCTTC. The V and J genes are TRBV5-5 and TRBJ1-2; possible D gene TRBD1, 6 bases. CDR1 is SGHKS and CDR2 is YYEKEE in the germline V gene (reference sequence). Trimming left V 2 bases short and J 2 bases short, with 10 bases between. CDR3 length equals 14 residues.

The chain carries TRBV11-2 and TRBJ2-5; D is undetermined. V lost 5 bases, J lost 2 bases, and 3 bases lay in between. The CDR3 loop spans 11 amino acids. CDR1 and CDR2 from the germline V gene are SGHAT and FQNNGV. The CDR3 DNA reads TGTGCCAGCAGCCTACAAGAGACCCAGTACTTC. Translation gives CASSLQETQYF.

The chain combines TRBV18 with TRBJ2-3; 7 positions match TRBD2. The J segment lost 0 bases and the V segment lost 4 bases, leaving 4 bases of the junction unmatched. Looked up from germline, CDR1 is KGHSH and CDR2 is LQKENI. The CDR3 loop spans 15 amino acids. The CDR3 coding sequence is TGTGCCAGCTCACTCGGGGGGTGGAGCACAGATACGCAGTATTTT. Its protein is CASSLGGWSTDTQYF.

The chain carries TRBV19 and TRBJ1-1; the D gene is possibly TRBD1 (5 bases). CDR3 size: 13 residues. Germline CDR1 LNHDA, CDR2 SQIVND (reference sequence). Trimming shortened V by 0 bases and J by 10 bases, and 12 bases separated the two germline ends. CDR3 sequence reads: CASSIDPGAGAFF. The DNA of the CDR3 is TGTGCCAGTAGTATAGACCCCGGGGCAGGAGCTTTCTTT.

The genes are TRBV29-1 and TRBJ1-2; tentative D call: TRBD1 (6 bases). V gave up 7 bases and J gave up 6 bases, with 21 bases separating them. Germline CDR1 SQVTM, CDR2 ANQGSEA. This CDR3 has 14 residues. The CDR3 DNA is TGCAGCGCCGGTAGGACAGACCCGCGGAATGGCTACACCTTC. Translating gives CSAGRTDPRNGYTF.

The gene calls are TRBV9 and TRBJ2-3, with D possibly matching TRBD1 (6 bases). The V end lost 0 bases, the J end lost 3 bases, and 8 bases lay between the germline ends. The V gene's germline CDR1 is SGDLS and CDR2 YYNGEE. The CDR3 sequence is 14 residues long. The CDR3 sequence: CASSVAQGTDTQYF. CDR3 nucleotides: TGTGCCAGCAGCGTAGCTCAGGGGACAGATACGCAGTATTTT.

The rearrangement joins TRBV29-1 to TRBJ2-1, with TRBD2 identical over 8 bases. There are 13 residues in the CDR3. Trimming took 6 bases from V and 10 from J; bases not matched to a gene: 11. Germline V lookup: CDR1 SQVTM, CDR2 ANQGSEA. The CDR3: CSVRAGGVGEQFF. As DNA, the CDR3 is TGCAGCGTCCGGGCGGGGGGCGTTGGGGAGCAGTTCTTC.

This clone was detected once. V usage is TRBV4-3 and J usage is TRBJ1-2; D is unclear. The ends were cut back, 0 bases at V and 4 bases at J, with 15 bases in the middle. The CDR3 consists of 16 residues. Germline assignment: CDR1 LGHNA and CDR2 YSLEER. CDR3 DNA sequence: TGCGCCAGCAGCCAAGATTCCCCGGGAACCAGCTATGGCTACACCTTC. Translating gives CASSQDSPGTSYGYTF.

This clone was picked up a small number of times. The chain is built from TRBV24-1 and TRBJ2-1, with D possibly TRBD1 on 6 matching bases. Germline CDR1 is KGHDR and CDR2 is SFDVKD. V dropped 5 bases and J dropped 7 bases, with 11 bases sitting between them. There are 13 residues in the CDR3. The CDR3 coding sequence is TGTGCCACCAGTGCCAGGACAGCAAATGAGCAGTTCTTC. It yields the protein CATSARTANEQFF.

This clone occurred a few times. J is TRBJ2-3 and V is TRBV19; 7 bases map to TRBD1. Germline-derived CDR1 and CDR2 are LNHDA and SQIVND (reference sequence). Trimming at V came to 5 bases and at J to 3 bases, leaving 11 bases not matched to a gene. The CDR3 covers 16 residues. For the CDR3, the DNA is TGTGCCAGTAGTTCAAAGACAGGGTTGTCAACAGATACGCAGTATTTT. Translation gives CASSSKTGLSTDTQYF.

V gene TRBV6-5 combines with J gene TRBJ1-2; D may be TRBD1 (6 bases). In germline, CDR1 is MNHEY, CDR2 SVGAGI. The germline V and J ends were trimmed by 5 bases and 4 bases, with 8 bases remaining between them. CDR3 length equals 12 residues. CDR3 protein: CASSPGVYGYTF. Here the CDR3 DNA reads TGTGCCAGCAGTCCAGGGGTCTATGGCTACACCTTC.

The chain recombines TRBV9 with TRBJ1-2; possible D gene TRBD1, 5 bases. The CDR3 sequence is 14 residues long. The germline V gene encodes CDR1 SGDLS and CDR2 YYNGEE. Trimming left V 0 bases short and J 3 bases short, with 9 bases between. CDR3 region: CASSVGQGDYGYTF. For the CDR3, the DNA is TGTGCCAGCAGCGTAGGCCAGGGCGACTATGGCTACACCTTC.

This clone was detected a few times. The V and J genes are TRBV27 and TRBJ2-1; unclear D gene. The CDR3 is 15 amino acids. Looked up from germline, CDR1 is MNHEY and CDR2 is SMNVEV (reference sequence). V dropped 6 bases and J dropped 4 bases, with 16 bases sitting between them. CDR3 protein: CASSLGFLGYNEQFF. Here the CDR3 DNA reads TGTGCCAGCAGCCTGGGATTTTTGGGTTACAATGAGCAGTTCTTC.

The chain uses TRBV11-3 and TRBJ2-7, with 7 bases that match TRBD1. The germline V gene encodes CDR1 SGHNT and CDR2 YENEEA. The V and J ends lost 5 bases and 6 bases, in that order; junction bases with no gene match: 4. This CDR3 has 12 residues. The CDR3 DNA sequence: TGTGCCAGCAGCCGGGACAGAGCCGAGCAGTACTTC. Amino acids: CASSRDRAEQYF.

The chain links TRBV6-5 to TRBJ1-5; D is ambiguous. This CDR3 is built from 15 residues. V lost 6 bases and J lost 5, with 17 bases in between. Per germline, CDR1 MNHEY and CDR2 SVGAGI. The CDR3 DNA reads TGTGCCAGCAGGGAGTCCTTGGGTACTCATCAGCCCCAGCATTTT. This gives the protein CASRESLGTHQPQHF.

Regarding this clone: This same CDR3 is encoded by further DNA sequences in the sample. The chain recombines TRBV24-1 with TRBJ2-1, with 14 bases fitting TRBD2. Germline CDR1 reads KGHDR; CDR2 reads SFDVKD. Trimming removed 7 bases from V and 10 bases from J; junction bases left unmatched: 8. CDR3 length: 15 amino acids. CDR3 DNA: TGTGCCACCAGGGGGACTAGCGGGGGCCAGGGGGAGCAGTTCTTC. Encoded protein: CATRGTSGGQGEQFF.

The gene calls are TRBV27 and TRBJ2-1; TRBD2 matches at 7 bases. After removal of 2 bases from V and 8 bases from J, the junction contained 9 bases not matched to a gene. Germline values: CDR1 MNHEY, CDR2 SMNVEV (reference sequence). CDR3 length equals 15 residues. Here the CDR3 DNA reads TGTGCCAGCAGTTTACTCGTGGGACGGGGGGATGAGCAGTTCTTC. This gives the protein CASSLLVGRGDEQFF.

V gene TRBV5-6 combines with J gene TRBJ2-1, with D maybe TRBD2 (7 bases). V dropped 1 base and J dropped 7 bases, with 15 bases sitting between them. Germline V gene sequence: CDR1 SGHDT, CDR2 YYEEEE. This CDR3 spans 15 amino acids. The CDR3 nucleotides are TGTGCCAGCAGCTTGATGAGGGGGGGCCGAAATGAGCAGTTCTTC. Amino acids: CASSLMRGGRNEQFF.

The chain links TRBV6-6 to TRBJ2-7; possibly TRBD1 for D (5 bases). V was trimmed by 6 bases and J by 5 bases, leaving 23 bases between them. In germline, CDR1 is MNHNY, CDR2 SVGAGI (reference sequence). This CDR3 comprises 16 residues. For the CDR3, the DNA is TGTGCCAGCAGCCTAGTTGATGGGTGGGGCGTCGACGAGCAGTACTTC. Amino acid sequence: CASSLVDGWGVDEQYF.

The chain joins TRBV12-3 or TRBV12-4 to TRBJ2-3; D remains ambiguous. V lost 3 bases to trimming and J lost 6 bases, with 10 bases between them. This CDR3 comprises 13 residues. The CDR3 reads CASSFRRADTQYF. For the CDR3, the DNA is TGTGCCAGCAGTTTTCGCCGAGCGGATACGCAGTATTTT.

The chain combines TRBV6-5 with TRBJ2-3; D is perhaps TRBD2 (7 bases). V lost 6 bases and J 4 bases, leaving 17 bases between the germline ends. CDR3 length: 15 residues. The germline CDR1 and CDR2 sequences are MNHEY and SVGAGI. This chain's CDR3 is CASRTGRGGPDTQYF. Written as DNA, the CDR3 is TGTGCCAGCAGGACGGGGAGGGGGGGCCCAGATACGCAGTATTTT.

The chain joins TRBV2 to TRBJ2-1; 7 bases align to TRBD2. The CDR3 is 16 amino acids. CDR1 and CDR2 from the germline V gene are SNHLY and FYNNEI. V lost 5 bases to trimming and J lost 4 bases; unmatched junction nucleotides: 11. CDR3 coding DNA: TGTGCCAGCAGTTCTTTGGGCGGGGGAACGTACAATGAGCAGTTCTTC. As protein: CASSSLGGGTYNEQFF.

This clone came up once. V and J are TRBV29-1 and TRBJ1-5; a weak D match, TRBD1 (5 bases). This CDR3 has 13 residues. Trimming took off 4 bases at V and 0 bases at J, with 7 bases between the two ends. The germline V gene encodes CDR1 SQVTM and CDR2 ANQGSEA. The CDR3: CSVAGDSNQPQHF. For the CDR3, the DNA is TGCAGCGTTGCGGGGGATAGCAATCAGCCCCAGCATTTT.

The chain is built from TRBV3-1 (or the pseudogene TRBV3-2) and TRBJ1-2; D unresolved. Between the trimmed V and J ends, which lost 2 bases and 8 bases, there was a span of 15 bases. There are 14 residues in the CDR3. Germline V gene lookup returns CDR1 LGHDT and CDR2 YNNKEL (reference sequence). CDR3 amino acids: CASSQPSRSGGYTF. CDR3 bases: TGTGCCAGCAGCCAACCGTCCAGGTCGGGCGGCTACACCTTC.

The chain links TRBV4-2 to TRBJ2-3, with unresolved D. The CDR3 extends over 15 amino acids. Germline CDR1 is LGHNA and CDR2 is YNFKEQ. Trimming left V 0 bases short and J 6 bases short, with 13 bases between. The CDR3 protein is CASSQESHGVDTQYF. Written as DNA, the CDR3 is TGTGCCAGCAGCCAAGAGAGTCACGGAGTGGATACGCAGTATTTT.

The chain carries TRBV9 and TRBJ1-1; D might be TRBD1 (6 bases). This CDR3 contains 13 residues. Germline CDR1 and CDR2: SGDLS and YYNGEE. V was trimmed by 1 base and J by 3 bases, leaving 7 bases between them. The CDR3 protein is CASSVQGYTEAFF. CDR3 nucleotide sequence: TGTGCCAGCAGCGTACAGGGGTACACTGAAGCTTTCTTT.

As regards this clone: At one boundary the junction diverges from the germline segment, which might be a read error. This chain links TRBV18 with TRBJ1-1; D possibly corresponds to TRBD1 (6 bases). The germline CDR1 and CDR2 sequences are KGHSH and LQKENI. The CDR3 sequence is 14 residues long. The CDR3 nucleotides read TGTGCCAGCTCCCCACGGGGGGCTGTCACTGAAGCTTTCTTT. Translation gives CASSPRGAVTEAFF.

The chain uses TRBV4-2 and TRBJ2-7, with D perhaps matching TRBD2 (5 bases). This CDR3 contains 12 residues. Trimming stripped 1 base from V and 7 bases from J, with 8 bases between. In germline, CDR1 is LGHNA, CDR2 YNFKEQ. The CDR3 DNA reads as TGTGCCAGCAGCCAAGTCGAGGGAGAGCAGTACTTC. Translating it yields CASSQVEGEQYF.

The rearrangement links TRBV7-2 to TRBJ2-5; 10 positions match TRBD2. Germline CDR1 SGHTA, CDR2 FQGNSA. Trimming at V came to 5 bases and at J to 2 bases, leaving 5 bases not matched to a gene. The CDR3 sequence is 15 residues long. The DNA for the CDR3 is TGTGCCAGCAGCAGGGCTAGCGGGGGACAAGAGACCCAGTACTTC. Its protein is CASSRASGGQETQYF.

The chain carries TRBV7-3 and TRBJ2-5, with D unclear. The CDR3 totals 13 residues. The germline V gene encodes CDR1 SGHTA and CDR2 FQGTGA. Trimming pared 1 base from V and 0 bases from J, leaving 3 bases between. The chain's CDR3 is CASSLKDQETQYF. The CDR3 DNA follows: TGTGCCAGCAGCTTAAAGGACCAAGAGACCCAGTACTTC.